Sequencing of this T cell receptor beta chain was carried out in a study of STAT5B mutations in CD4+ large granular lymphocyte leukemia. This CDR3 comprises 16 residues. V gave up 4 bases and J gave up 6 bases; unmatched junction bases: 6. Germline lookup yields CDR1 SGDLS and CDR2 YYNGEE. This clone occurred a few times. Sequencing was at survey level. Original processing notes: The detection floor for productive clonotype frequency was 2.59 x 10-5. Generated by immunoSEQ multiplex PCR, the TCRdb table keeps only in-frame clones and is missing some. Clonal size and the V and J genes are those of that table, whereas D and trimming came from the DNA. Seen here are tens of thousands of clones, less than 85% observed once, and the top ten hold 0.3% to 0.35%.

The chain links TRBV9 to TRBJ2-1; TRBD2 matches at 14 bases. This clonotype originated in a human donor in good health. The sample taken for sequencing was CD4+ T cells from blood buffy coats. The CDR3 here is CASSLQGLAGGNEQFF. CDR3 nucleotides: TGTGCCAGCAGCTTACAAGGACTAGCGGGAGGCAATGAGCAGTTCTTC.